The clone carrying this TCR beta chain was observed a handful of times. As yet, its antigen is unknown. This entry comes from a study of cytotoxic CD8 clonotypes in ibrutinib-treated CLL. Study findings and constraints: Clonality rose at ibrutinib response, held steady in sustained remission, and fell toward baseline at progression. Baseline values of clonality outstripped age-matched healthy donors and followed circulating CD8+ T-cell counts. Public clonotypes were rare and shrank or held steady on treatment. Samples were collected at differing times from sustained-remission and progressing patients.

The V gene lost 6 bases and the J gene lost 0 bases, with 21 bases spanning the gap. CDR1 is SGHVS, CDR2 FQNEAQ, per germline. This CDR3 is built from 17 residues. Some clones are missing from TCRdb's copy, which holds only in-frame ones; the method was immunoSEQ multiplex PCR. Found here are approximately 190,000 clones, 70% to 75% of them singletons; the top ten hold 5.5% to 6%. Sequenced here: PBMCs, sampled after 12 months of ibrutinib treatment. The TCR sequence derives from a human donor with chronic lymphocytic leukemia. This sequence joins TRBV7-8 and TRBJ2-7; D is perhaps TRBD1 (6 bases). The CDR3 region has the DNA TGTGCCAGCAGTGACTCAGGGGCTGTTACCCCCTCCTACGAGCAGTACTTC. It encodes CASSDSGAVTPSYEQYF.